A selection of T cell receptor beta chains follows, all from one sample in a study of identical twins. TCRdb processed the 5' RACE reads anew with MiXCR; each CDR3 protein has one entry. Of some 1,700,000 distinct CDR3 sequences listed, less than 40% were seen once; the top ten hold approximately 0.29%. The sequenced sample was cord blood. The receptors come from a newborn girl in good health. Each CDR3 is given with its conserved first and last residue. A D gene is named only where the DNA matches it firmly. Where a row states a size, it is once, few, many or the class of an expanded clone; other rows omit it.

clone_size | d_call | j_call | v_call | cdr3_nt | cdr3_aa
- | - | TRBJ2-4 | TRBV25-1 | TGTGCCAGCAGACAGGGCTCGCTTTACAATGAGCAGTACTTC | CASRQGSLYNEQYF
few | TRBD2 | TRBJ2-1 | TRBV13 | TGTGCCAGCAGCGCTCTAGCGGGAGGACTCAATGAGCAGTTCTTC | CASSALAGGLNEQFF
- | TRBD1 | TRBJ1-1 | TRBV7-9 | TGTGCCAGCAGCCCCGTAGGGGGCGACACTGAAGCTTTCTTT | CASSPVGGDTEAFF
- | - | TRBJ2-5 | TRBV20-1 | TGCAGTGCTCGGATCTATGACCTGCAAGAGACCCAGTACTTC | CSARIYDLQETQYF
few | TRBD1 | TRBJ1-5 | TRBV27 | TGTGCCAGCGTACCGCGGACAGGGGGTAGCAATCAGCCCCAGCATTTT | CASVPRTGGSNQPQHF
- | TRBD2 | TRBJ2-7 | TRBV7-6 | TGTGCCAGCAGCCTTACTCTCCCGGGACTAGAGGGATACGAGCAGTACTTC | CASSLTLPGLEGYEQYF
few | - | TRBJ2-1 | TRBV5-8 | TGTGCCAGTCGCCTACCTCTCTCCTACAATGAGCAGTTCTTC | CASRLPLSYNEQFF
- | TRBD1 | TRBJ1-2 | TRBV24-1 | TGTGCCACCAGTGAAAGAGGACAGGGGAGGCGGGTAGTTTGTGGCTACACCTTC | CATSERGQGRRVVCGYTF
- | - | TRBJ2-7 | TRBV20-1 | TGCAGTGCTAGATTGGGGGTCCCTTCCTACGAGCAGTACTTC | CSARLGVPSYEQYF
few | - | TRBJ1-1 | TRBV9 | TGTGCCAGCAGGGCCGGAGGGGGGGACACTGAAGCTTTCTTT | CASRAGGGDTEAFF
few | - | TRBJ2-7 | TRBV7-2 | TGTGCCAGCAGCTTCGACAGCTTCGCCTACGAGCAGTACTTC | CASSFDSFAYEQYF
- | - | TRBJ2-7 | TRBV11-2 | TGTGCCAGCAGCTTAACCCGGCCCCCCTACGAGCAGTACTTC | CASSLTRPPYEQYF
few | - | TRBJ1-4 | TRBV27 | TGTGCCAGCAGTTTTAGAGCTCGGACTAATGAAAAACTGTTTTTT | CASSFRARTNEKLFF
- | TRBD1 | TRBJ2-1 | TRBV28 | TGTGCCAGCAAAGACAGGGGCTCCTACAATGAGCAGTTCTTC | CASKDRGSYNEQFF
few | - | TRBJ2-4 | TRBV7-9 | TGTGCCAGCAGCGATACTAGACTCGGAAACATTCAGTACTTC | CASSDTRLGNIQYF
- | - | TRBJ2-1 | TRBV20-1 | TGCAGTGCAAACCGGGACCACTCCTACAATGAGCAGTTCTTC | CSANRDHSYNEQFF
once | - | TRBJ2-7 | TRBV28 | TGTGCCAGCAGTTTGGCTGTCGGGAGAAGGAACGAGCAGTACTTC | CASSLAVGRRNEQYF
- | TRBD2 | TRBJ2-2 | TRBV28 | TGTGCCAGCAGAAGTCGTCGCGGGAGCGCGGACACCGGGGAGCTGTTTTTT | CASRSRRGSADTGELFF
- | - | TRBJ2-1 | TRBV28 | TGTGCCAGCAGTATTAGCTTTGCGGGGACCACCTACAATGAGCAGTTCTTC | CASSISFAGTTYNEQFF
few | - | TRBJ1-2 | TRBV3-1 | TGTGCCAGCAGCAGGGCCCGAAACTATGGCTACACCTTC | CASSRARNYGYTF
few | TRBD1 | TRBJ1-6 | TRBV7-9 | TGTGCCAGCAGTGAAAGGACAGGGTATAATTCACCCCTCCACTTT | CASSERTGYNSPLHF
- | - | TRBJ2-4 | TRBV28 | TGTGCCAGCAGTCACATGACGGGAAACATTCAGTACTTC | CASSHMTGNIQYF
many | - | TRBJ1-5 | TRBV28 | TGTGCCAGCGGCAATCAGCCCCAGCATTTT | CASGNQPQHF
few | - | TRBJ1-2 | TRBV6-5 | TGTGCCAGCAGTTACTCATGGACAGCTAACTATGGCTACACCTTC | CASSYSWTANYGYTF
- | TRBD2 | TRBJ2-3 | TRBV5-4 | TGTGCCAGCAGCTCCGAAGGGGCTAGCGGGAGCACAGATACGCAGTATTTT | CASSSEGASGSTDTQYF
- | - | TRBJ2-3 | TRBV10-3 | TGTGCCATCAGTGAGCCAAGGTCCACAGATACGCAGTATTTT | CAISEPRSTDTQYF
many | - | TRBJ2-4 | TRBV12-3/TRBV12-4 | TGTGCCAGCAGCCCCGCCCTACTAGCCAAAAACATTCAGTACTTC | CASSPALLAKNIQYF
few | TRBD2 | TRBJ2-3 | TRBV5-1 | TGCGCCAGCAGCCCACGACTAGCGGGGGAGGGAGATACGCAGTATTTT | CASSPRLAGEGDTQYF
- | TRBD1 | TRBJ1-2 | TRBV25-1 | TGTGCCAGCAGTGGACGACAGGGGGCCGCCCGGGGCTACACCTTC | CASSGRQGAARGYTF
few | TRBD1 | TRBJ2-4 | TRBV20-1 | TGCAGTGCTTCGACAGGGGGTGACAAAAACATTCAGTACTTC | CSASTGGDKNIQYF
many | - | TRBJ1-2 | TRBV6-2/TRBV6-3 | TGTGCCAGCAGTTACTTCACGGGGGTATCGAATGGCTACACCTTC | CASSYFTGVSNGYTF
- | - | TRBJ1-4 | TRBV5-1 | TGCGCCAGCAGCTGGAAAGGGGGGCAGGATGAAAAACTGTTTTTT | CASSWKGGQDEKLFF
many | - | TRBJ2-4 | TRBV29-1 | TGCAGCGTTGTGAAACTAGCCAAAAACATTCAGTACTTC | CSVVKLAKNIQYF
few | TRBD2 | TRBJ2-3 | TRBV20-1 | TGCAGTGCTAGAGTGGCTAGCGGGCCCACAGATACGCAGTATTTT | CSARVASGPTDTQYF
- | - | TRBJ2-7 | TRBV5-1 | TGCGCCAGCAGGCTATGGAGCTCCTACGAGCAGTACTTC | CASRLWSSYEQYF
- | TRBD1 | TRBJ1-6 | TRBV14 | TGTGCCAGCAGCCCCCGGGACAGGGCTTATAATTCACCCCTCCACTTT | CASSPRDRAYNSPLHF
many | - | TRBJ2-4 | TRBV20-1 | TGCAGTGCTAGGGGCGGGACGGGCAAAAACATTCAGTACTTC | CSARGGTGKNIQYF
few | - | TRBJ1-2 | TRBV10-3 | TGTGCCATCAGCCTCGGGACGCTTACTAACTATGGCTACACCTTC | CAISLGTLTNYGYTF
few | TRBD2 | TRBJ2-1 | TRBV4-1 | TGCGCCAGCAGCCAACCCTTCCTCCGGGGGAGGGCCGGTAATGAGCAGTTCTTC | CASSQPFLRGRAGNEQFF
- | - | TRBJ2-3 | TRBV10-3 | TGTGCCATCAGTGAGCGGGGGCCCCGTCAAACAGATACGCAGTATTTT | CAISERGPRQTDTQYF
- | - | TRBJ1-3 | TRBV12-3/TRBV12-4 | TGTGCCAGCACTGATCCAGCCTTAAGCTCTGGAAACACCATATATTTT | CASTDPALSSGNTIYF
few | - | TRBJ1-1 | TRBV7-9 | TGTGCCAGCAGCTTAGGACAGAGCTTACCCTACACTGAAGCTTTCTTT | CASSLGQSLPYTEAFF
- | TRBD2 | TRBJ2-1 | TRBV4-1 | TGCGCCAGCAGCCAAGAGGGAGCGGGGGTGCTATACAATGAGCAGTTCTTC | CASSQEGAGVLYNEQFF
few | - | TRBJ1-5 | TRBV6-2/TRBV6-3 | TGTGCCAGCAGTTACTTAATCGCGGGATCTAGCAATCAGCCCCAGCATTTT | CASSYLIAGSSNQPQHF